Following are 32 T cell receptor beta chains from one sample sequenced in a study of CD8+CD57+ T cells in acquired aplastic anemia. Patients chosen for sequencing had shown CD8+CD57+ cell expansion by flow cytometry. CDR3 and TCR beta VDJ profiling relied on genomic DNA as the template. TCRdb re-called the reads with MiXCR, one entry per CDR3 protein. The sample carries 250,000 to 350,000 distinct CDR3 sequences, roughly 61% recorded once. The sample taken for sequencing was sorted CD4+, CD8+, or CD8+CD57+ T cells (not recorded which) from PBMCs. Receptors originate from a human donor with aplastic anemia.

The rearrangement joins TRBV7-9 to TRBJ1-2; D not certain. The CDR3 totals 14 residues. Germline assignment: CDR1 SEHNR and CDR2 FQNEAQ (reference sequence). V lost 4 bases to trimming and J lost 2 bases, with 11 bases between them. The CDR3 here is CASSSWAENYGYTF. The CDR3 DNA reads as TGTGCCAGCAGCTCGTGGGCTGAGAACTATGGCTACACCTTC.

Points on this clonotype: An end of the junction does not agree with germline; a read error may underlie this. V gene TRBV7-9 combines with J gene TRBJ2-1, with D perhaps TRBD1 (6 bases). Germline CDR1 SEHNR, CDR2 FQNEAQ (reference sequence). CDR3 length equals 13 residues. The CDR3 nucleotides are TGCGCCAGCAGCTTAGGACAGAAGGCGTGGCAGTTCTTC. Translated, it gives CASSLGQKAWQFF.

The chain is built from TRBV7-2 and TRBJ2-3, with 7 bases that match TRBD2. The ends lost 6 bases at V and 2 bases at J; junction bases unmatched: 5. Germline V gene lookup returns CDR1 SGHTA and CDR2 FQGNSA. This CDR3 region has 14 residues. In nucleotides, the CDR3 is TGTGCCAGCAGTCTCGGGACTAACACAGATACGCAGTATTTT. This gives the protein CASSLGTNTDTQYF.

J is TRBJ1-4 and V is TRBV11-2; 9 bases line up with TRBD1. CDR1 is SGHAT and CDR2 is FQNNGV in the germline V gene. The J segment lost 7 bases and the V segment lost 5 bases, leaving 8 bases of the junction unmatched. This CDR3 is 15 amino acids long. This CDR3 is CASSANRGRVEKLFF. The CDR3, as DNA: TGTGCCAGCAGCGCAAACAGGGGGCGCGTTGAAAAACTGTTTTTT.

The chain joins TRBV5-4 to TRBJ2-5; D is possibly TRBD2 (5 bases). With 5 bases removed from V and 5 bases from J, the gap between germline ends came to 16 bases. This CDR3 has 14 amino acids. The germline CDR1 and CDR2 sequences are SGHNT and YYREEE (reference sequence). The CDR3 protein is CASSVFEGAETQYF. The CDR3 nucleotides read TGTGCCAGCAGTGTCTTTGAGGGCGCGGAGACCCAGTACTTC.

The V and J genes are TRBV7-9 and TRBJ1-6; 8 bases map to TRBD1. The CDR3 runs to 15 residues. V shed 4 bases, J shed 10 bases, and the junction held 9 bases outside the gene matches. Germline V gene data show CDR1 as SEHNR and CDR2 as FQNEAQ (reference sequence). CDR3 protein: CASSSDRERGSPLHF. The CDR3 DNA sequence: TGTGCCAGCAGCTCGGACAGGGAGCGGGGATCACCCCTCCACTTT.

Only one count was recorded for this clonotype. A much larger clone lies one base from this, so it may be a read error. V gene TRBV5-1 combines with J gene TRBJ1-4, with 7 bases matching TRBD1. Germline loops: CDR1 SGHRS, CDR2 YFSETQ. The CDR3 contains 15 residues. The chain's CDR3 is CASSENTGVNEKPFF. The DNA for the CDR3 is TGCGCCAGCAGCGAAAATACAGGGGTAAATGAAAAACCGTTTTTT.

This chain links TRBV15 with TRBJ1-1; no reliable D call. CDR1 and CDR2 (germline): LNHNV, YYDKDF (reference sequence). The CDR3 extends over 15 amino acids. Trimming took off 3 bases at V and 1 base at J, with 12 bases between the two ends. DNA for the CDR3: TGTGCCACCAGCAGTTCCGTCCCCTCGAACACTGAAGCTTTCTTT. Translating gives CATSSSVPSNTEAFF.

The chain employs TRBV9 and TRBJ2-6; D is perhaps TRBD1 (8 bases). The CDR3 has 16 amino acids. The V gene's germline CDR1 is SGDLS and CDR2 YYNGEE. V gave up 4 bases and J gave up 7 bases, with 18 bases separating them. CDR3 residues: CASSIGQGGLANVLTF. Written as DNA, the CDR3 is TGTGCCAGCAGCATTGGACAGGGAGGGTTAGCCAACGTCCTGACTTTC.

The CDR3 DNA reads as TGCAGTGCTAGAGCGCTGGGACTGGGGAACACCGGGGAGCTGTTTTTT. Translating gives CSARALGLGNTGELFF. V gene TRBV20-1 combines with J gene TRBJ2-2, with D possibly matching TRBD2 (6 bases). Trimming left V 1 base short and J 1 base short, with 13 bases between. CDR3 size: 16 residues. Germline V CDR1 and CDR2: DFQATT, SNEGSKA (reference sequence).

A remark on this clonotype: A much larger clone sits a single nucleotide away, making a read error possible. This chain links TRBV3-1 with TRBJ2-2; no reliable D call. The CDR3 sequence is 13 residues long. Germline values: CDR1 LGHDT, CDR2 YNNKEL (reference sequence). Trimming stripped 1 base from V and 5 bases from J, with 5 bases between. The CDR3 is CASSQVTTGELFF. The CDR3 coding sequence is TGTGCCAGCAGCCAAGTAACTACCGGGGAGCTGTTTTTT.

This clonotype occurred a few times. This chain uses TRBV2 with TRBJ1-4; 7 bases match TRBD1. Germline CDR1 and CDR2: SNHLY and FYNNEI. The CDR3 extends over 14 amino acids. The V gene end was trimmed by 6 bases and the J gene end by 8 bases; junction bases not matched to a gene: 9. The CDR3 reads CASSHDRVEEKLFF. In nucleotides, the CDR3 is TGTGCCAGCAGCCACGACAGGGTAGAGGAAAAACTGTTTTTT.

This sequence joins TRBV29-1 and TRBJ2-5; 9 nucleotides agree with TRBD2. Looked up from germline, CDR1 is SQVTM and CDR2 is ANQGSEA. There are 16 residues in the CDR3. The ends lost 4 bases at V and 5 bases at J; junction bases unmatched: 14. The CDR3 nucleotides are TGCAGCGTTGTGAGTGGCGGGGGGGGATACGGGGAGACCCAGTACTTC. Translation gives CSVVSGGGGYGETQYF.

Details on this clonotype: One junction end does not reproduce the germline sequence, and a read error may be involved. This sequence joins TRBV25-1 and TRBJ2-1, with 9 bases that match TRBD2. This CDR3 region has 15 residues. The germline V gene has CDR1 MGHDK and CDR2 SYGVNS. CDR3 protein: CVSIRGGGPYNEQFF. In DNA form, the CDR3 reads TGTGTCAGCATACGCGGGGGGGGTCCCTACAATGAGCAGTTCTTC.

This clonotype showed up many times. This chain links TRBV7-9 with TRBJ2-7; 8 bases fit TRBD1. The ends lost 5 bases at V and 2 bases at J; junction bases unmatched: 5. Looked up from germline, CDR1 is SEHNR and CDR2 is FQNEAQ (reference sequence). The CDR3 is 14 residues long. The CDR3 region is CASSRTTGAYEQYF. CDR3 DNA: TGTGCCAGCAGCCGGACGACAGGGGCCTACGAGCAGTACTTC. Combining the CDR3 with reference TRBV7-9 and TRBJ2-7 gives the whole variable domain DTGVSQNPRHKITKRGQNVTFRCDPISEHNRLYWYRQTLGQGPEFLTYFQNEAQLEKSRLLSDRFSAERPKGSFSTLEIQRTEQGDSAMYLCASSRTTGAYEQYFGPGTRLTVT.

This chain uses TRBV5-8 with TRBJ1-5; D gene unclear. The CDR3 is 14 residues long. Trimming took 4 bases from V and 1 from J, leaving 9 bases between them. From germline, CDR1 is SGHTS and CDR2 YDEGEE. The CDR3 loop reads CASSPAPSNQPQHF. For the CDR3, the DNA is TGTGCCAGCAGCCCCGCACCAAGCAATCAGCCCCAGCATTTT.

The J gene is TRBJ2-7, the V gene TRBV7-9; D is ambiguous. The ends were cut back, 4 bases at V and 2 bases at J, with 12 bases in the middle. Germline CDR1 and CDR2: SEHNR and FQNEAQ (reference sequence). This CDR3 is 14 amino acids long. The CDR3 DNA sequence: TGTGCCAGCAGCTCTAGGTCTCTCCCCTACGAGCAGTACTTC. It is translated as CASSSRSLPYEQYF.

At least ten counts were recorded for this clonotype. The J gene is TRBJ1-6, the V gene TRBV5-1; D not resolved. V was trimmed by 0 bases and J by 6 bases, leaving 7 bases between them. Germline-derived CDR1 and CDR2 are SGHRS and YFSETQ. The CDR3 runs 14 residues. CDR3 nucleotide sequence: TGCGCCAGCAGCTTGGATGGCCTTAATTCACCCCTCCACTTT. Protein product: CASSLDGLNSPLHF.

With regard to this clonotype: A single base separates this from a much larger clone, so it may be a read error. The chain carries TRBV5-1 and TRBJ2-3; perhaps TRBD1 as D (5 bases). CDR1 SGHRS and CDR2 YFSETQ come from the germline V gene. The CDR3 is 13 residues long. The DNA of the CDR3 is TGCGCCAGCAGCTTGGACAACACAGGTACGCAGTATTTT. Protein product: CASSLDNTGTQYF.

The gene calls are TRBV6-1 and TRBJ1-6; 10 bases align to TRBD1. This CDR3 comprises 15 residues. V was clipped by 7 bases and J by 7 bases; unmatched bases: 7. Germline V lookup: CDR1 MNHNS, CDR2 SASEGT. The CDR3 here is CASNQRQGANSPLHF. CDR3 bases: TGTGCCAGCAACCAGCGACAGGGGGCCAATTCACCCCTCCACTTT.

This clonotype was observed at least ten times. The rearrangement links TRBV6-5 to TRBJ1-1, with D maybe TRBD1 (6 bases). Germline CDR1 and CDR2: MNHEY and SVGAGI. V shed 5 bases and J shed 6 bases, with 13 bases lying between them. The CDR3 covers 13 residues. The CDR3 spells CASSQGQTPEAFF. The CDR3, as DNA: TGTGCCAGCAGTCAGGGACAAACGCCTGAAGCTTTCTTT.

The V and J genes are TRBV13 and TRBJ2-7; D call uncertain. Deletions cut 5 bases from V and 6 bases from J, with 11 bases between. There are 12 residues in the CDR3. In germline, CDR1 is PRHDT, CDR2 FYEKMQ (reference sequence). CDR3 bases: TGTGCCAGCAGCGGGGTTGTCCCCGAGCAGTACTTC. It specifies CASSGVVPEQYF.

V is TRBV19 and J is TRBJ2-7, with no clear D. V was cut by 6 bases and J by 4 bases, with 13 bases left in between. CDR1 and CDR2 from the germline V gene are LNHDA and SQIVND (reference sequence). The CDR3 spans 13 residues. CDR3 in amino acids: CASSIQGVYEQYF. The CDR3 nucleotides are TGTGCCAGTAGCATACAAGGAGTTTACGAGCAGTACTTC.

This clonotype was counted once. The V and J genes are TRBV7-8 and TRBJ2-3, with 8 bases identical to TRBD1. Germline trimming cut 2 bases from V and 5 bases from J; bases unmatched to any gene: 18. Per the germline V gene, CDR1 is SGHVS and CDR2 is FQNEAQ. The CDR3 spans 19 residues. The CDR3, as DNA: TGTGCCAGCAGCTTATCTATTACCTTTATGACAGGGGTGGGAGATACGCAGTATTTT. Translating gives CASSLSITFMTGVGDTQYF.

The chain has TRBV7-6 and TRBJ2-7; TRBD1 matches at 8 bases. CDR1 is SGHVS and CDR2 is FNYEAQ in the germline V gene. The V gene end was trimmed by 6 bases and the J gene end by 8 bases; junction bases not matched to a gene: 9. There are 13 residues in the CDR3. CDR3 amino acids: CASSRQGSYKQYF. The CDR3 DNA sequence: TGTGCCAGCAGTCGACAGGGGTCGTACAAGCAGTACTTC. The whole variable domain, filled in from reference TRBV7-6 and TRBJ2-7, reads GAGVSQSPRYKVTKRGQDVALRCDPISGHVSLYWYRQALGQGPEFLTYFNYEAQQDKSGLPNDRFSAERPEGSISTLTIQRTEQRDSAMYRCASSRQGSYKQYFGPGTRLTVT.

The table lists this clonotype with many counts. The chain recombines TRBV9 with TRBJ2-6; 8 bases match TRBD1. The CDR3 runs to 19 residues. J lost 0 bases, V lost 0 bases, and 8 bases had no gene match. Per germline, CDR1 SGDLS and CDR2 YYNGEE. For the CDR3, the DNA is TGTGCCAGCAGCGTAGATCGGACAGGGCCCCACTCTGGGGCCAACGTCCTGACTTTC. Amino acids: CASSVDRTGPHSGANVLTF.

At least ten counts were recorded for this clonotype. The chain uses TRBV12-3 or TRBV12-4 and TRBJ1-3; no definite D call. V was shortened by 5 bases and J by 4 bases, with 9 bases between the two germline ends. The CDR3 runs to 13 residues. The CDR3 spells CASSQDLGNTIYF. In DNA form, the CDR3 reads TGTGCCAGCAGTCAAGACTTGGGAAACACCATATATTTT.

The genes are TRBV7-2 and TRBJ2-7; a possible D gene is TRBD2 (5 bases). The V end was cut by 3 bases, the J end by 4 bases, with 16 bases between. Per germline, CDR1 SGHTA and CDR2 FQGNSA. The CDR3 sequence is 15 residues long. The chain's CDR3 is CASSFGAEWTYEQYF. The CDR3 nucleotides read TGTGCCAGCAGCTTCGGAGCGGAGTGGACTTACGAGCAGTACTTC. The whole variable domain, remainder taken from reference TRBV7-2 and TRBJ2-7, is GAGVSQSPSNKVTEKGKDVELRCDPISGHTALYWYRQSLGQGLEFLIYFQGNSAPDKSGLPSDRFSAERTGGSVSTLTIQRTQQEDSAVYLCASSFGAEWTYEQYFGPGTRLTVT.

The chain carries TRBV7-9 and TRBJ2-1; D not resolved. V lost 4 bases to trimming and J lost 8 bases, with 12 bases between them. CDR1 and CDR2 (germline): SEHNR, FQNEAQ (reference sequence). The CDR3 extends over 13 amino acids. The DNA of the CDR3 is TGTGCCAGCAGCTCACCGTCGGAGTATGAGCAGTTCTTC. Translation gives CASSSPSEYEQFF.

This clonotype was counted many times. The chain combines TRBV6-1 with TRBJ2-1; tentative D call: TRBD2 (5 bases). V was shortened by 2 bases and J by 9 bases, with 11 bases between the two germline ends. Germline CDR1 is MNHNS and CDR2 is SASEGT. The CDR3 is 13 amino acids. The CDR3 nucleotides are TGTGCCAGCAGTGAAACTAGGATGGGTGAGCAGTTCTTC. Protein product: CASSETRMGEQFF.

This clonotype was seen at least ten times. The rearrangement links TRBV5-8 to TRBJ2-7, with D uncertain. V lost 0 bases and J lost 1, with 11 bases in between. The CDR3 is 15 residues long. Germline CDR1 reads SGHTS; CDR2 reads YDEGEE. CDR3 coding DNA: TGTGCCAGCAGCTTGGGCAGGAGCGTTTCCTACGAGCAGTACTTC. It yields the protein CASSLGRSVSYEQYF.

This clonotype was counted many times. The genes are TRBV4-1 and TRBJ1-4; possible D gene TRBD1, 6 bases. This CDR3 comprises 15 residues. Between the trimmed V and J ends, which lost 1 base and 3 bases, there was a span of 9 bases. The germline V gene encodes CDR1 MGHRA and CDR2 YSYEKL. For the CDR3, the DNA is TGCGCCAGCAGCCAAGCGGGACAAGCTAATGAAAAACTGTTTTTT. Encoded protein: CASSQAGQANEKLFF.